The next 24 T cell receptor beta chains were all read from a single sample in a study of T cells in localized non-small cell lung cancer. Clones were sequenced by immunoSEQ multiplex PCR, and TCRdb holds only the in-frame ones, with some missing. The sample consists of 26,000 or so clones, about 91% of them appearing once. Sequencing used peripheral blood, obtained before any cancer treatment. The origin of the receptors is a male donor aged 60 or over with stage I lung adenocarcinoma.

The chain uses TRBV7-2 and TRBJ1-1; TRBD1 is a possible D gene (5 bases). V lost 1 base and J lost 4, with 10 bases in between. The CDR3 loop spans 14 amino acids. Germline CDR1 reads SGHTA; CDR2 reads FQGNSA. The CDR3 region has the DNA TGTGCCAGCAGCTTAGTCATGGGGGGCACTGAAGCTTTCTTT. Protein sequence: CASSLVMGGTEAFF. The full variable domain, completed using reference TRBV7-2 and TRBJ1-1, is GAGVSQSPSNKVTEKGKDVELRCDPISGHTALYWYRQSLGQGLEFLIYFQGNSAPDKSGLPSDRFSAERTGGSVSTLTIQRTQQEDSAVYLCASSLVMGGTEAFFGQGTRLTVV.

This clone was detected only a few times. This chain uses TRBV7-2 with TRBJ2-5, with D unclear. Trimming shortened V by 5 bases and J by 4 bases, and 17 bases separated the two germline ends. CDR1 is SGHTA, CDR2 FQGNSA, per germline. The CDR3 spans 15 residues. The CDR3 sequence is CASSDWTAMGETQYF. In DNA, the CDR3 is TGTGCCAGCAGCGATTGGACGGCTATGGGAGAGACCCAGTACTTC.

This chain links TRBV10-3 with TRBJ1-4; 8 positions agree with TRBD1. This CDR3 region has 14 residues. J was trimmed by 7 bases and V by 3 bases; bases with no gene match: 4. Germline V lookup: CDR1 ENHRY, CDR2 SYGVKD. CDR3 sequence: CAISDDRGGEKLFF. The CDR3 region has the DNA TGTGCCATCAGTGATGACAGGGGAGGTGAAAAACTGTTTTTT.

The rearrangement uses TRBV7-2 and TRBJ2-1; no clear D gene. Trimming left V 5 bases short and J 6 bases short, with 11 bases between. CDR1 and CDR2 from the germline V gene are SGHTA and FQGNSA. The CDR3 covers 13 residues. DNA of the CDR3: TGTGCCAGCAGCCCAGCCCAGCGCAATGAGCAGTTCTTC. This encodes CASSPAQRNEQFF.

This clone was observed once. Other DNA variants within this sample encode the same CDR3. The chain carries TRBV19 and TRBJ2-5, with no clear D. V was shortened by 3 bases and J by 2 bases, with 10 bases between the two germline ends. The germline gives CDR1 LNHDA, CDR2 SQIVND (reference sequence). This CDR3 is 14 amino acids long. This CDR3 is CASSISGVQETQYF. CDR3 sequence (DNA): TGTGCCAGTAGTATCTCAGGCGTTCAAGAGACCCAGTACTTC.

This chain links TRBV28 with TRBJ1-5; possibly TRBD1 for D (5 bases). The CDR3 is 15 residues long. Per the germline V gene, CDR1 is MDHEN and CDR2 is SYDVKM. Trimming left V 2 bases short and J 8 bases short, with 16 bases between. The CDR3, as DNA: TGTGCCAGCAGTTTACCTACCCAGACAGAGAAGCCCCAGCATTTT. Translated, it gives CASSLPTQTEKPQHF.

The rearrangement uses TRBV7-2 and TRBJ1-1; the D gene is possibly TRBD1 (5 bases). The CDR3 has 14 amino acids. V lost 2 bases to trimming and J lost 3 bases, with 10 bases between them. Per germline, CDR1 SGHTA and CDR2 FQGNSA. This CDR3 is CASSLRVGDTEAFF. DNA of the CDR3: TGTGCCAGCAGCTTAAGGGTGGGGGACACTGAAGCTTTCTTT.

The CDR3: CASSERALNTEAFF. The CDR3 coding sequence is TGTGCCAGCAGTGAAAGGGCGCTGAACACTGAAGCTTTCTTT. The chain employs TRBV6-1 and TRBJ1-1, with D uncertain. Germline lookup yields CDR1 MNHNS and CDR2 SASEGT. V lost 2 bases to trimming and J lost 0 bases, with 7 bases between them. The CDR3 is made up of 14 amino acids.

This chain joins TRBV11-2 and TRBJ2-5, with D uncertain. Trimming removed 1 base at V and 1 base at J, with 7 bases between. Germline V gene sequence: CDR1 SGHAT, CDR2 FQNNGV. This CDR3 region has 14 residues. The CDR3 sequence: CASSLGTVQETQYF. The DNA of the CDR3 is TGTGCCAGCAGCTTAGGAACTGTCCAAGAGACCCAGTACTTC.

This chain uses TRBV11-2 with TRBJ2-1, with 12 bases identical to TRBD2. V dropped 4 bases and J dropped 6; count of bases not matched to a gene: 4. The CDR3 has 15 amino acids. Germline V CDR1 and CDR2: SGHAT, FQNNGV. The CDR3 bases are TGTGCCAGCAGCTCACTAGCGGGGGGTATCAATGAGCAGTTCTTC. Translation: CASSSLAGGINEQFF.

The V call is TRBV28, the J call TRBJ1-5; D is unclear. V lost 6 bases to trimming and J lost 7 bases, with 22 bases between them. The CDR3 sequence is 16 residues long. The germline CDR1 and CDR2 sequences are MDHEN and SYDVKM. The CDR3 loop reads CASSLSTGRAEQPQHF. DNA of the CDR3: TGTGCCAGCAGCCTTTCCACCGGACGGGCGGAGCAGCCCCAGCATTTT.

This chain connects TRBV4-3 to TRBJ2-7; a possible D gene is TRBD2 (5 bases). Germline CDR1 reads LGHNA; CDR2 reads YSLEER. The CDR3 extends over 14 amino acids. V was cut by 1 base and J by 3 bases, with 10 bases left in between. The DNA of the CDR3 is TGCGCCAGCAGCCAAGGTGTCGGGAACTACGAGCAGTACTTC. This encodes CASSQGVGNYEQYF.

V and J are TRBV28 and TRBJ1-2; D perhaps matches TRBD1 (6 bases). The CDR3 runs to 13 residues. Per the germline V gene, CDR1 is MDHEN and CDR2 is SYDVKM. V lost 5 bases and J lost 7, with 14 bases in between. The CDR3 region is CASSLFTGSGYTF. The CDR3 nucleotides read TGTGCCAGCAGTCTTTTTACAGGGAGTGGCTACACCTTC.

This CDR3 reads CASSIRVGELFF. The CDR3 DNA is TGTGCCAGTAGTATAAGGGTCGGGGAGCTGTTTTTT. This chain connects TRBV19 to TRBJ2-2, with no clear D. The CDR3 extends over 12 amino acids. V was clipped by 2 bases and J by 7 bases, with 5 bases between them. Germline lookup yields CDR1 LNHDA and CDR2 SQIVND (reference sequence).

This rearrangement joins TRBV30 to TRBJ2-2, with 7 bases aligning to TRBD2. The V and J ends lost 0 bases and 4 bases, in that order; junction bases with no gene match: 11. Germline V gives CDR1 GTSNPN, CDR2 SVGIG (reference sequence). The CDR3 totals 17 residues. This CDR3 reads CAWSVKGAGVGTGELFF. Here the CDR3 DNA reads TGTGCCTGGAGTGTAAAAGGGGCGGGGGTAGGCACCGGGGAGCTGTTTTTT.

This chain uses TRBV4-1 with TRBJ1-2; no definite D call. V lost 0 bases to trimming and J lost 4 bases, with 12 bases between them. CDR1 and CDR2 (germline): MGHRA, YSYEKL. CDR3 length: 15 residues. The CDR3 DNA is TGCGCCAGCAGCCAAGACCAGGTTAAGAGCTATGGCTACACCTTC. This gives the protein CASSQDQVKSYGYTF.

V usage is TRBV19 and J usage is TRBJ1-3; 7 nucleotides agree with TRBD1. The V and J ends lost 5 bases and 0 bases, in that order; junction bases with no gene match: 10. Looked up from germline, CDR1 is LNHDA and CDR2 is SQIVND (reference sequence). This CDR3 spans 17 amino acids. DNA of the CDR3: TGTGCCAGTAGTTCTGCATCGACAGGGAGCTCTGGAAACACCATATATTTT. Amino acid sequence: CASSSASTGSSGNTIYF.

This chain joins TRBV11-2 and TRBJ1-1; no firm D call. Germline CDR1 reads SGHAT; CDR2 reads FQNNGV. Trimming cost V 3 bases and J 1 base, with 6 bases left between them. The CDR3 has 13 residues. The CDR3 here is CASSFNRNTEAFF. The CDR3 DNA reads TGTGCCAGCAGCTTTAACAGGAACACTGAAGCTTTCTTT.

The chain carries TRBV5-1 and TRBJ1-2, with TRBD1 as a possible D gene (6 bases). This CDR3 has 14 residues. The V gene's germline CDR1 is SGHRS and CDR2 YFSETQ. V lost 0 bases to trimming and J lost 2 bases, with 8 bases between them. The CDR3 is CASSLDRANYGYTF. The CDR3 DNA reads as TGCGCCAGCAGCTTGGACAGGGCGAACTATGGCTACACCTTC.

The CDR3 region is CASLERVNSPLHF. CDR3 bases: TGTGCCAGCTTGGAGAGGGTGAATTCACCCCTCCACTTT. The J gene is TRBJ1-6, the V gene TRBV28; D call uncertain. Germline CDR1 reads MDHEN; CDR2 reads SYDVKM. There are 13 residues in the CDR3. The V end was cut by 8 bases, the J end by 7 bases, with 12 bases between.

This chain uses TRBV11-2 with TRBJ2-7; TRBD1 matches at 12 bases. The ends lost 5 bases at V and 7 bases at J; junction bases unmatched: 15. Germline assignment: CDR1 SGHAT and CDR2 FQNNGV. The CDR3 contains 17 residues. DNA for the CDR3: TGTGCCAGCAGCCTCCGGGGCGGGACAGGGGGCGCGGGTGAGCAGTACTTC. Translation gives CASSLRGGTGGAGEQYF.

This chain connects TRBV2 to TRBJ2-2; D could derive from TRBD1 or TRBD2 (5 bases each). Germline lookup yields CDR1 SNHLY and CDR2 FYNNEI. This CDR3 region has 15 residues. Trimming took 2 bases from V and 9 from J, leaving 16 bases between them. DNA of the CDR3: TGTGCCAGCAGTGAACTGGGGACGGGGAACCGGGAGCTGTTTTTT. This codes for CASSELGTGNRELFF.

The V call is TRBV4-2, the J call TRBJ2-7, with 12 bases aligning to TRBD2. This CDR3 is 15 amino acids long. V trimming: 6 bases; J trimming: 1 base; junction bases outside the gene matches: 4. The V gene's germline CDR1 is LGHNA and CDR2 YNFKEQ. CDR3: CASSPTSGGSYEQYF. The CDR3 nucleotides are TGTGCCAGCAGTCCGACTAGCGGGGGATCCTACGAGCAGTACTTC.

The V gene is TRBV10-2, the J gene TRBJ2-7; 13 positions agree with TRBD2. Looked up from germline, CDR1 is WSHSY and CDR2 is SAAADI. The junction had 8 bases not matched to a gene; V was cut back by 6 bases and J by 6 bases. This CDR3 has 15 residues. CDR3 amino acids: CASRLAGGRDSEQYF. The CDR3 DNA reads TGCGCCAGCAGACTAGCGGGGGGGCGAGACTCCGAGCAGTACTTC.